The source of this TCR beta chain is a study of blood T cells in healthy people across ages. Study-wide background: Capture via template switching afforded approximately one barcoded beta molecule per two T cells.

Trimming pared 5 bases from V and 0 bases from J, leaving 7 bases between. The CDR3 loop spans 13 amino acids. Germline V gene sequence: CDR1 MNHEY, CDR2 SVGAGI. Combining a sample-barcoded 5' primer with a J-beta primer mix, a second PCR ran for roughly 7 to 12 cycles. TCRdb re-called the 5' RACE reads through MiXCR, storing one row per CDR3 protein. Altogether about 720,000 distinct CDR3 sequences are present, about 20% being singletons, with the ten largest covering about 22%. In this sample, this clonotype turned up a few times. No antigen is known for it. Study results and caveats: Per million T cells, TCR beta diversity dropped roughly linearly as age increased.

The specimen was blood. The receptor was derived from a man aged 65 to 85 in good health. This rearrangement joins TRBV6-5 to TRBJ1-1, with D hard to call. CDR3 DNA: TGTGCCAGCAGTGGCAGCATGAACACTGAAGCTTTCTTT. Residues: CASSGSMNTEAFF.